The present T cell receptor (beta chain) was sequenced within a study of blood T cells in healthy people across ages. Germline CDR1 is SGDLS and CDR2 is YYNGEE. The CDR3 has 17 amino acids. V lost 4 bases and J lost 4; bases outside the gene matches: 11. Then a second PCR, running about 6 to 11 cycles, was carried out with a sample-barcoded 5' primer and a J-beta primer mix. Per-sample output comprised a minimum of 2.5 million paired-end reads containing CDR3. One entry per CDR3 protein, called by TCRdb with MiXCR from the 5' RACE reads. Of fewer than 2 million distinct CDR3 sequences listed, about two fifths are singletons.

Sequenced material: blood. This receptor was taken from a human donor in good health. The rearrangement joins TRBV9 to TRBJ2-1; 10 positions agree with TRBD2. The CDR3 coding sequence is TGTGCCAGCAGCCTTACCTATAGCGGGGGGTTTTACAATGAGCAGTTCTTC. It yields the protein CASSLTYSGGFYNEQFF.